Below are 4 T cell receptor beta chains sequenced from a single sample in a study of blood T cell repertoires in COVID-19. Using immunoSEQ multiplex PCR, the repertoire was profiled, and TCRdb retains in-frame clones only, with some absent. The table shows about 170,000 clones, with approximately 82% occurring only once. The specimen sequenced was peripheral blood. These receptors originate from a woman at least 80 years old with active or convalescent COVID-19.

The CDR3 here is CASSVRSGSNEQFF. DNA of the CDR3: TGTGCCAGCAGCGTGAGAAGCGGGAGTAATGAGCAGTTCTTC. The rearrangement joins TRBV9 to TRBJ2-1, with 8 bases matching TRBD2. The CDR3 has 14 amino acids. In germline, CDR1 is SGDLS, CDR2 YYNGEE. V was clipped by 2 bases and J by 7 bases; unmatched bases: 5.

Here the CDR3 reads CASSLDWGQGSTGELFF. The CDR3 DNA reads TGTGCCAGCAGCCTGGATTGGGGACAGGGATCCACCGGGGAGCTGTTTTTT. V gene TRBV5-8 combines with J gene TRBJ2-2; 9 nucleotides agree with TRBD1. Per the germline V gene, CDR1 is SGHTS and CDR2 is YDEGEE. The trim removed 4 bases at V and 4 bases at J, leaving 11 bases unmatched. The CDR3 runs 17 residues.

The chain combines TRBV14 with TRBJ2-7, with a possible D match to TRBD2 (6 bases). V was clipped by 8 bases and J by 4 bases, with 15 bases between them. The germline CDR1 and CDR2 sequences are SGHDN and FVKESK. The CDR3 runs to 13 residues. The DNA for the CDR3 is TGTGCCAGCGCCTTTAATAGCGGTTACGAGCAGTACTTC. Translated: CASAFNSGYEQYF.

The V call is TRBV7-9, the J call TRBJ1-2; D unclear. Germline CDR1 reads SEHNR; CDR2 reads FQNEAQ (reference sequence). The length of the CDR3 is 13 residues. V was trimmed by 1 base and J by 5 bases, leaving 8 bases between them. CDR3 loop: CASSLVAVYGYTF. The CDR3 nucleotides read TGTGCCAGCAGCTTAGTTGCAGTTTATGGCTACACCTTC.